This entry describes one T cell receptor beta chain. No antigen is known for it. A multiplex PCR was run with 60 Vbeta primers and 13 Jbeta primers. Profiled with immunoSEQ multiplex PCR; TCRdb holds only in-frame clones, not every one. This table holds 270,000 or so clones, about 90% found once. This entry comes from a study of cytomegalovirus exposure and HLA in healthy donors. Study-level points and caveats: A later analysis by the authors found several of the most significant clusters apparently linked to common viral pathogens. Per published reports, the classifier diagnosed cytomegalovirus status with high specificity and sensitivity. Immune exposure information comprised only CMV serostatus. Within an earlier analysis, most TCR beta V segments proved productive either about 87% or about 30% of the time.

V was clipped by 1 base and J by 3 bases, with 10 bases between them. Germline assignment: CDR1 SGHRS and CDR2 YFSETQ. The CDR3 spans 14 residues. The clonotype originates from a girl aged 2 to 9 in good health and CMV-seronegative. The V gene is TRBV5-1, the J gene TRBJ2-5; D is ambiguous. The sample taken for sequencing was PBMCs. The CDR3 DNA is TGCGCCAGCAGCTTGTCAGGCAAAGAAGAGACCCAGTACTTC. Translated, it gives CASSLSGKEETQYF.